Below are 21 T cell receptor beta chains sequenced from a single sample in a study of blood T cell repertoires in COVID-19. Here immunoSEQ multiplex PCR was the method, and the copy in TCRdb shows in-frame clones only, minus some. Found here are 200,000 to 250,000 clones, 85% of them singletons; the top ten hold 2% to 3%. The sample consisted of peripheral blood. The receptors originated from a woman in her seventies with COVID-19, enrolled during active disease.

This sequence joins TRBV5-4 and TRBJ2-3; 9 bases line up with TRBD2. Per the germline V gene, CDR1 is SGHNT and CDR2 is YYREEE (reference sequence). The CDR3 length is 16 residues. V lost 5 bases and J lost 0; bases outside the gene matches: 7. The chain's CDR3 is CASSSGSPSSTDTQYF. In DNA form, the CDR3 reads TGTGCCAGCAGTAGCGGGAGTCCTTCTAGCACAGATACGCAGTATTTT. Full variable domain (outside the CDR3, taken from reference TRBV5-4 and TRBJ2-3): ETGVTQSPTHLIKTRGQQVTLRCSSQSGHNTVSWYQQALGQGPQFIFQYYREEENGRGNFPPRFSGLQFPNYSSELNVNALELDDSALYLCASSSGSPSSTDTQYFGPGTRLTVL.

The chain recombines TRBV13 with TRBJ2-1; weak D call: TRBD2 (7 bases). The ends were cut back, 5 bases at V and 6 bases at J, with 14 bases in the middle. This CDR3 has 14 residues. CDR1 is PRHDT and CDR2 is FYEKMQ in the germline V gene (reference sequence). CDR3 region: CASSPLGGRNEQFF. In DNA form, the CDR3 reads TGTGCCAGCAGCCCCCTCGGGGGGCGCAATGAGCAGTTCTTC.

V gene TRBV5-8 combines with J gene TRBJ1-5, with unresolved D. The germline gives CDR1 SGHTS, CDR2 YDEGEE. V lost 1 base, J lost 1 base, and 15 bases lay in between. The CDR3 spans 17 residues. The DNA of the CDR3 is TGTGCCAGCAGCTTGTGGGAGGGCGGGGTGAGCAATCAGCCCCAGCATTTT. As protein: CASSLWEGGVSNQPQHF. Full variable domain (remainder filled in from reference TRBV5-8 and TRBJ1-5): EAGVTQSPTHLIKTRGQQATLRCSPISGHTSVYWYQQALGLGLQFLLWYDEGEERNRGNFPPRFSGRQFPNYSSELNVNALELEDSALYLCASSLWEGGVSNQPQHFGDGTRLSIL.

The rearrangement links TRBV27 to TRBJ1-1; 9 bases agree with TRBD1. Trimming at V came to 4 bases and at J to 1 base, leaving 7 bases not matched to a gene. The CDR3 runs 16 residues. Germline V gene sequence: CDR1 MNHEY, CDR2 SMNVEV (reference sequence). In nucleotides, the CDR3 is TGTGCCAGCAGTTCCTACAGGGGGCAGGGGAACACTGAAGCTTTCTTT. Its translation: CASSSYRGQGNTEAFF.

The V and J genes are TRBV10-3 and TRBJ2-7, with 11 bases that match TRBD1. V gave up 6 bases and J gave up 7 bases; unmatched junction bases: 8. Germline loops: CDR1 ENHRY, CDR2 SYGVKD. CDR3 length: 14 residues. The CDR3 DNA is TGTGCCATCAGGGTAGGGACAGGGGGTAGGGAGCAGTACTTC. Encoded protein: CAIRVGTGGREQYF.

In DNA form, the CDR3 reads TGTGCCAGCGAGGGGGGACTAGCTTACAATGAGCAGTTCTTC. Its protein is CASEGGLAYNEQFF. This rearrangement joins TRBV2 to TRBJ2-1; 9 bases are a match to TRBD2. Germline V lookup: CDR1 SNHLY, CDR2 FYNNEI. The ends lost 8 bases at V and 4 bases at J; junction bases unmatched: 6. The CDR3 spans 14 residues. Full variable domain (remainder filled in from reference TRBV2 and TRBJ2-1): EPEVTQTPSHQVTQMGQEVILRCVPISNHLYFYWYRQILGQKVEFLVSFYNNEISEKSEIFDDQFSVERPDGSNFTLKIRSTKLEDSAMYFCASEGGLAYNEQFFGPGTRLTVL.

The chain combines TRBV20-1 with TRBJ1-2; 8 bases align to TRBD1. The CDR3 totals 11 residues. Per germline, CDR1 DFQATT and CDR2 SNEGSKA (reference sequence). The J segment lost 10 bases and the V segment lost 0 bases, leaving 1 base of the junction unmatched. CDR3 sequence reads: CSARDQGAYTF. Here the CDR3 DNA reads TGCAGTGCTAGAGATCAGGGGGCCTACACCTTC.

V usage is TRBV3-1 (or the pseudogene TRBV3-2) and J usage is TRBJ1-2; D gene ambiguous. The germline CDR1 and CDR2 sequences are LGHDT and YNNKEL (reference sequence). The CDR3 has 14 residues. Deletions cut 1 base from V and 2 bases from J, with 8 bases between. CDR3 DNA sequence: TGTGCCAGCAGCCAAGGGGCTGACAACTATGGCTACACCTTC. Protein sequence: CASSQGADNYGYTF.

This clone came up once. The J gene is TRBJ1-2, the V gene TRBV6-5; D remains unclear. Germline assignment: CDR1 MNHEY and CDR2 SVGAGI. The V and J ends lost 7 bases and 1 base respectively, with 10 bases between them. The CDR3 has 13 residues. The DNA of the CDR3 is TGTGCCAGCACCCCACAGATTAACTATGGCTACACCTTC. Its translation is CASTPQINYGYTF.

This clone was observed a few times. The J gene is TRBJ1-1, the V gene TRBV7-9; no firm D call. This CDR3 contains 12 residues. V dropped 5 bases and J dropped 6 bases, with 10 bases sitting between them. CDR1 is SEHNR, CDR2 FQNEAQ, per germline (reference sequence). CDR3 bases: TGTGCCAGCAGCCGGCCCGGGGCTGAAGCTTTCTTT. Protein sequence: CASSRPGAEAFF. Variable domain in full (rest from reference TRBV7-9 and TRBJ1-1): DTGVSQNPRHKITKRGQNVTFRCDPISEHNRLYWYRQTLGQGPEFLTYFQNEAQLEKSRLLSDRFSAERPKGSFSTLEIQRTEQGDSAMYLCASSRPGAEAFFGQGTRLTVV.

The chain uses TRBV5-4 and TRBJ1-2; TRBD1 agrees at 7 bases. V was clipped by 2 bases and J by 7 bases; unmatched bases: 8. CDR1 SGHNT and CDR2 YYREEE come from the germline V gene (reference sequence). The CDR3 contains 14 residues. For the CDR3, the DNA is TGTGCCAGCAGCTTCGACAGGGACAGCGTTGGCTACACCTTC. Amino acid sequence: CASSFDRDSVGYTF.

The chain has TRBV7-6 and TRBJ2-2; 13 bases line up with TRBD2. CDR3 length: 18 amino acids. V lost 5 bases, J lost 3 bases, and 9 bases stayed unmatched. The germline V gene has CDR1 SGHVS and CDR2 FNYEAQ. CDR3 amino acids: CASSRRLAGGLYTGELFF. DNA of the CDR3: TGTGCCAGCAGCCGACGACTAGCGGGGGGCCTTTACACCGGGGAGCTGTTTTTT.

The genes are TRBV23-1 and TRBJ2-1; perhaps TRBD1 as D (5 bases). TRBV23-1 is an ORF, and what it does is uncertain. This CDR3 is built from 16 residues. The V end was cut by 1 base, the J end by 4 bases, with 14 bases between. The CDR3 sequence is CASSQWTSRLYNEQFF. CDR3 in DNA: TGCGCCAGCAGTCAATGGACAAGCCGATTGTACAATGAGCAGTTCTTC.

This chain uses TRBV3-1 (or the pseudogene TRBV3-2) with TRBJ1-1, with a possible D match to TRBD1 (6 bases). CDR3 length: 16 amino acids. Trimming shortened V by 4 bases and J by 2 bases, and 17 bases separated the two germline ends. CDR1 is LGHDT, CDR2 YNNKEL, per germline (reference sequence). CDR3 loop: CASSPPFRDINTEAFF. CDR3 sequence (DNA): TGTGCCAGCAGCCCCCCCTTCCGGGACATTAACACTGAAGCTTTCTTT.

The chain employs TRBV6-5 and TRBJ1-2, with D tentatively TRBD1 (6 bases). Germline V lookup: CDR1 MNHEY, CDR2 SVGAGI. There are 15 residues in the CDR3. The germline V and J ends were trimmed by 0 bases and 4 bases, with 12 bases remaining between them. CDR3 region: CASSYSGRGIYGYTF. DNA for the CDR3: TGTGCCAGCAGTTACTCGGGCAGGGGCATCTATGGCTACACCTTC.

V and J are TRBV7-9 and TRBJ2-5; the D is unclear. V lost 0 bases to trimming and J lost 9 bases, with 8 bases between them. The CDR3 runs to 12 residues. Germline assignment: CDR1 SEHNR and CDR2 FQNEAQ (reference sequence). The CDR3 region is CASSLADRAQYF. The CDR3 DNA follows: TGTGCCAGCAGCTTAGCCGATCGGGCCCAGTACTTC.

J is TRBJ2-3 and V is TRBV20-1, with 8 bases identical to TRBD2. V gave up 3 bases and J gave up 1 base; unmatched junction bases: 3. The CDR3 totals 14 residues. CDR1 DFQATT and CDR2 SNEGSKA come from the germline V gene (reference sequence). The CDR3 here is CSASSGDRTDTQYF. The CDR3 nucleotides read TGCAGTGCTAGTAGCGGGGACCGCACAGATACGCAGTATTTT.

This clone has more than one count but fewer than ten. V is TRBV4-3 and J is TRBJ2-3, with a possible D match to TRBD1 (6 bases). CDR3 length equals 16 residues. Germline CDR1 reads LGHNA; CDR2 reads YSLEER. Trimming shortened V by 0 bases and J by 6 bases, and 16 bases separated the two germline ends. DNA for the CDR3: TGCGCCAGCAGCCAAGATGTGGGGGCCCTGCGGGATACGCAGTATTTT. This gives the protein CASSQDVGALRDTQYF.

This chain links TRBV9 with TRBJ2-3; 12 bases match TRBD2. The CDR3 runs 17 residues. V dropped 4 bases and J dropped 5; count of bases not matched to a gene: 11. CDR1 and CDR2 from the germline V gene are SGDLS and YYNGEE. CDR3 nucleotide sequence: TGTGCCAGCAGCCCCTATTCGGGGGGACTAGCGGGAGATACGCAGTATTTT. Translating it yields CASSPYSGGLAGDTQYF.

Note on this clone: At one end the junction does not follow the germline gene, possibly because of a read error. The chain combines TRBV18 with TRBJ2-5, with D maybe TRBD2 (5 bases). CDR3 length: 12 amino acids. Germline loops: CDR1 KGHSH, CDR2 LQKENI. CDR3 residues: CASSPQGEAQYF. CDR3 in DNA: TGTGCCAGCTCACCACAGGGAGAGGCCCAGTACTTC.

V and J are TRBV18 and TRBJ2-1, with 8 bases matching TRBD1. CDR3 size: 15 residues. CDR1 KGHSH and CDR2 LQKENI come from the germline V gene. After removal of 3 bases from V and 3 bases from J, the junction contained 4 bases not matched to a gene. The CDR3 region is CASSPGQGNYNEQFF. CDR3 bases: TGTGCCAGCTCACCCGGACAGGGTAACTACAATGAGCAGTTCTTC.